This T cell receptor beta chain was retrieved from a study of cytomegalovirus exposure and HLA in healthy donors. Regarding the study as a whole: Most TCR sequences showed up rarely, but some public TCRs showed up in many donors. According to a subsequent analysis, TCR clusters identified in the first cohort showed a tendency to co-occur across the approximately 120 validation repertoires. Listed as cytomegalovirus-associated were about 160 TCR beta chains.

Profiling relied on immunoSEQ multiplex PCR, and the TCRdb table lists in-frame clones only, not all of them. The data show under 300,000 clones, with approximately 83% seen just once and 0.9% to 1.1% held by the top ten. Turning to this clone: No antigen is known for it.

The specimen was PBMCs. The sequence was obtained from a woman aged 18-30 years in good health and CMV-seronegative.

The CDR3 DNA reads as TGTGCCAGCAGCGTAGACTCGGTAGGACTACTAAACACCGGGGAGCTGTTTTTT. Residues: CASSVDSVGLLNTGELFF. The chain carries TRBV9 and TRBJ2-2; D is perhaps TRBD2 (6 bases). The V end lost 0 bases, the J end lost 2 bases, and 17 bases lay between the germline ends. The CDR3 covers 18 residues. Germline CDR1 is SGDLS and CDR2 is YYNGEE.